This T cell receptor beta chain was identified during a study of CD8 T cells in ankylosing spondylitis. The study's findings and limits: What seemed typical of ankylosing spondylitis blood was a TCR beta motif built from 8 or 9 highly homologous variants. Enrichment of disease-linked clones was reportedly significant in matched ankylosing spondylitis synovial fluid.

For this clonotype: The antigen is not known.

Germline CDR1 DFQATT, CDR2 SNEGSKA (reference sequence). This CDR3 is 12 amino acids long. V lost 1 base to trimming and J lost 9 bases; unmatched junction nucleotides: 3. TCRdb reprocessed the 5' RACE reads via MiXCR and lists one record per CDR3 protein. In the table there are about 500,000 distinct CDR3 sequences, 5.3% of which are singletons. This sequence joins TRBV20-1 and TRBJ2-1, with 7 nucleotides matching TRBD2. The clonotype was recovered from a male donor with ankylosing spondylitis. What was sequenced was blood, either unsorted or a sorted T cell fraction (not recorded which). The chain's CDR3 is CSARGGRGEQFF. For the CDR3, the DNA is TGCAGTGCTAGAGGGGGGAGGGGTGAGCAGTTCTTC.